The rows below give T cell receptor beta chains drawn from one sample of a study of OX40 agonist ivuxolimab in advanced cancers. Using immunoSEQ multiplex PCR, the repertoire was profiled, and TCRdb retains in-frame clones only, with some absent. The sample includes tens of thousands of clones, approximately 91% of them seen just once. The input for sequencing was CD4+ or CD8+ T cells sorted from blood, taken in a trial of the OX40 agonist ivuxolimab. These receptors were collected from an adult with an advanced solid tumor such as melanoma, head and neck, liver or kidney cancer. Both conserved end residues are part of each CDR3. A D gene is named only where the DNA matches it firmly. Size is omitted from some rows. Given values are once, few, many or a class for expanded clones.

TRBJ1-5,12,TRBV19,.,.,CASTDPNTAQHF,TGTGCCAGTACGGACCCGAATACAGCCCAGCATTTT
TRBJ2-7,16,TRBV27,TRBD1,.,CASSADRLLMLNEQYF,TGTGCCAGCAGTGCGGACAGGCTTCTCATGCTCAACGAGCAGTACTTC
TRBJ1-1,14,TRBV28,.,.,CASSELGARTEAFF,TGTGCCAGCAGTGAATTGGGGGCGCGAACTGAAGCTTTCTTT
TRBJ2-1,13,TRBV2,.,.,CASRMGLEGLQFF,TGTGCCAGCAGGATGGGACTCGAGGGCCTCCAGTTCTTC
TRBJ2-2,15,TRBV11-2,TRBD2,.,CASSLGWGGTGELFF,TGTGCCAGCAGCTTAGGATGGGGGGGCACCGGGGAGCTGTTTTTT
TRBJ2-7,14,TRBV11-3,.,.,CASSLASVGYEQYF,TGTGCCAGCAGCTTAGCTAGCGTGGGGTACGAGCAGTACTTC
TRBJ2-3,12,TRBV29-1,.,.,CSVADTTDTQYF,TGCAGCGTTGCGGACACAACAGATACGCAGTATTTT
TRBJ2-3,16,TRBV7-3,TRBD2,.,CASSLSPAGVTDTQYF,TGTGCCAGCAGCTTAAGCCCAGCGGGAGTCACAGATACGCAGTATTTT
TRBJ1-5,14,TRBV2,.,.,CASSEWGSNQPQHF,TGTGCCAGCAGTGAATGGGGCAGCAATCAGCCCCAGCATTTT
TRBJ2-1,15,TRBV6-5,.,.,CASSYGQGKYNEQFF,TGTGCCAGCAGTTACGGTCAGGGTAAATACAATGAGCAGTTCTTC
TRBJ1-1,14,TRBV11-2,.,.,CASSLGLDYTEAFF,TGTGCCAGCAGCTTAGGTCTAGACTACACTGAAGCTTTCTTT
TRBJ1-6,15,TRBV6-6,TRBD1,.,CASSRQGAYNSPLHF,TGTGCCAGCAGTAGACAGGGGGCCTATAATTCACCCCTCCACTTT
TRBJ1-2,15,TRBV6-5,.,.,CASTPGHSLNYGYTF,TGTGCCAGCACCCCGGGGCATTCCCTTAACTATGGCTACACCTTC
TRBJ1-1,14,TRBV5-6,.,.,CASTEGTINTEAFF,TGTGCCAGCACCGAGGGAACAATTAACACTGAAGCTTTCTTT
TRBJ2-2,16,TRBV9,.,.,CASSIRGGANTGELFF,TGTGCCAGCAGCATCAGGGGGGGCGCGAACACCGGGGAGCTGTTTTTT
TRBJ2-2,17,TRBV7-2,TRBD2,.,CASSSQAGLAGAGELFF,TGTGCCAGCAGCTCCCAAGCCGGACTAGCGGGGGCCGGGGAGCTGTTTTTT
TRBJ2-2,13,TRBV11-3,TRBD2,.,CASSPGGGSELFF,TGTGCCAGCAGCCCCGGCGGGGGGAGCGAACTGTTTTTT
TRBJ1-2,15,TRBV29-1,TRBD1,.,CSVENRGLANYGYTF,TGCAGCGTTGAAAACAGGGGATTGGCTAACTATGGCTACACCTTC
TRBJ1-2,14,TRBV6-1,TRBD1,.,CASSEAGGKDGYTF,TGTGCCAGCAGTGAAGCAGGGGGCAAGGATGGCTACACCTTC
TRBJ2-7,15,TRBV5-1,.,.,CASSPGGSINYEQYF,TGCGCCAGTTCTCCCGGGGGCTCCATTAACTACGAGCAGTACTTC
TRBJ1-2,15,TRBV27,.,.,CASSLGRSLNYGYTF,TGTGCCAGCAGTTTAGGGAGGTCACTTAACTATGGCTACACCTTC
TRBJ2-3,16,TRBV5-1,.,.,CASSRAPNIATDTQYF,TGCGCCAGCAGCCGCGCCCCAAATATTGCCACAGATACGCAGTATTTT
TRBJ1-5,16,TRBV27,.,.,CASSSLQGGVNQPQHF,TGTGCCAGCAGTTCATTACAGGGAGGGGTCAATCAGCCCCAGCATTTT
TRBJ2-5,14,TRBV27,.,.,CASSSKQGRETQYF,TGTGCCAGCAGTTCCAAACAGGGAAGGGAGACCCAGTACTTC
TRBJ1-1,18,TRBV5-6,TRBD1,.,CASSFFTTRTGGRTEAFF,TGTGCCAGCAGTTTTTTTACCACCCGGACAGGAGGGCGGACTGAAGCTTTCTTT
TRBJ1-4,13,TRBV18,.,.,CASSPGFNEKLFF,TGTGCCAGCTCACCAGGGTTCAATGAAAAACTGTTTTTT
TRBJ1-4,14,TRBV18,.,.,CASSPSVSNEKLFF,TGTGCCAGCTCACCAAGTGTCAGTAATGAAAAACTGTTTTTT
TRBJ1-2,15,TRBV7-6,TRBD1,.,CASSYTGTGGYGYTF,TGTGCCAGCAGCTACACCGGGACAGGGGGCTATGGCTACACCTTC
TRBJ2-3,15,TRBV5-1,.,.,CASSLEGGNTDTQYF,TGCGCCAGCAGCTTGGAAGGGGGAAATACAGATACGCAGTATTTT
TRBJ1-5,15,TRBV6-5,.,.,CASSKDGGGNQPQHF,TGTGCCAGCAGTAAGGACGGGGGGGGAAATCAGCCCCAGCATTTT
TRBJ1-5,15,TRBV6-5,.,few,CASRLHRRGNQPQHF,TGTGCCAGCAGGTTACACCGGAGAGGCAATCAGCCCCAGCATTTT
TRBJ1-1,13,TRBV29-1,.,.,CSGARTANTEAFF,TGCAGCGGCGCCCGGACAGCCAACACTGAAGCTTTCTTT
TRBJ2-7,15,TRBV6-6,TRBD1,.,CASNPGQGRGYEQYF,TGTGCCAGCAACCCAGGACAGGGGAGAGGGTACGAGCAGTACTTC
TRBJ2-1,17,TRBV4-1,TRBD2,.,CASSQDRTSGRANEQFF,TGCGCCAGCAGCCAAGATAGAACTAGCGGGAGGGCTAATGAGCAGTTCTTC
TRBJ1-2,15,TRBV28,.,.,CASSLGSGSNYGYTF,TGTGCCAGCAGTTTAGGGTCAGGCTCTAACTATGGCTACACCTTC
TRBJ2-7,13,TRBV2,TRBD2,.,CASTGLRTYEQYF,TGTGCCAGCACGGGACTACGAACCTACGAGCAGTACTTC
TRBJ1-5,16,TRBV2,.,.,CASSEWIGEGDQPQHF,TGTGCCAGCAGTGAATGGATAGGGGAGGGAGATCAGCCCCAGCATTTT
TRBJ2-5,13,TRBV6-5,.,.,CASSYIGQETQYF,TGTGCCAGCAGTTATATAGGGCAAGAGACCCAGTACTTC
TRBJ1-2,17,TRBV30,TRBD1,.,CAWSKFPGQGANYGYTF,TGTGCCTGGAGTAAATTCCCGGGACAGGGCGCTAACTATGGCTACACCTTC
TRBJ2-1,13,TRBV2,.,.,CASLASAYNEQFF,TGTGCCAGCCTAGCGAGCGCCTACAATGAGCAGTTCTTC
TRBJ2-3,16,TRBV6-5,.,.,CASSFQLAERGDTQYF,TGTGCCAGCAGTTTTCAACTAGCAGAGCGAGGAGATACGCAGTATTTT
TRBJ2-2,15,TRBV7-8,TRBD1,once,CASSPGTGDTGELFF,TGTGCCAGCAGCCCTGGGACAGGGGACACCGGGGAGCTGTTTTTT
TRBJ2-7,13,TRBV30,.,.,CAWSVIGDGEQYF,TGTGCCTGGAGTGTGATAGGGGATGGCGAGCAGTACTTC
TRBJ2-1,15,TRBV28,TRBD2,.,CASISPGLVYNEQFF,TGTGCCAGCATCAGTCCGGGACTAGTCTACAATGAGCAGTTCTTC
TRBJ2-7,15,TRBV6-5,.,.,CASSYWPGDSYEQYF,TGTGCCAGCAGTTATTGGCCAGGAGATTCCTACGAGCAGTACTTC
TRBJ2-5,13,TRBV2,.,.,CASSRDHGETQYF,TGTGCCAGCAGTCGGGATCACGGGGAGACCCAGTACTTC
TRBJ2-2,14,TRBV11-2,.,.,CASSLDWNTGELFF,TGTGCCAGCAGCTTAGATTGGAACACCGGGGAGCTGTTTTTT
TRBJ2-7,15,TRBV11-2,.,.,CASSLSLGQTYEQYF,TGTGCCAGCAGCTTATCACTGGGGCAGACCTACGAGCAGTACTTC
TRBJ2-7,13,TRBV7-8,.,few,CASSLPSSYEQYF,TGTGCCAGCAGCTTACCCTCCAGCTACGAGCAGTACTTC
TRBJ2-2,12,TRBV6-1,.,.,CASSLQTGELFF,TGTGCCAGCAGCCTGCAGACCGGGGAGCTGTTTTTT
TRBJ2-1,19,TRBV14,TRBD2,once,CASSQELRGGSGRRNEQFF,TGTGCCAGCAGCCAAGAACTCAGGGGCGGTAGCGGGAGGAGGAATGAGCAGTTCTTC
TRBJ2-5,13,TRBV2,.,.,CASGRRDIETQYF,TGTGCCAGCGGGAGGAGGGATATTGAGACCCAGTACTTC
TRBJ1-1,15,TRBV7-2,TRBD1,.,CASSPRQGWNTEAFF,TGTGCCAGCAGCCCTCGACAGGGTTGGAACACTGAAGCTTTCTTT
TRBJ2-5,15,TRBV4-2,.,.,CASSQVQSAQETQYF,TGTGCCAGCAGCCAAGTCCAGAGTGCCCAAGAGACCCAGTACTTC
TRBJ2-3,13,TRBV7-3,.,.,CASSRGLSDTQYF,TGTGCCAGCAGCCGGGGACTTTCAGATACGCAGTATTTT